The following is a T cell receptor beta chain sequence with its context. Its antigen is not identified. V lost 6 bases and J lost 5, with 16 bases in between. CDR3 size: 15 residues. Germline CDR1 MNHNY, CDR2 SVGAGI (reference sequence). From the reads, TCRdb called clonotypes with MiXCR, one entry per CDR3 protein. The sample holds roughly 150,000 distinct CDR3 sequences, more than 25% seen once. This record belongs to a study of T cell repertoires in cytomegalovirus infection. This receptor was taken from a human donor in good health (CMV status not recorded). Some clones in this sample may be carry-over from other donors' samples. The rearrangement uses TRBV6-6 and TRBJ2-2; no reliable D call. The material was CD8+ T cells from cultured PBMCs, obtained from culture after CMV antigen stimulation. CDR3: CASRASGLLTGELFF. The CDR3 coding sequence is TGTGCCAGCAGAGCCTCCGGTCTTCTTACCGGGGAGCTGTTTTTT.